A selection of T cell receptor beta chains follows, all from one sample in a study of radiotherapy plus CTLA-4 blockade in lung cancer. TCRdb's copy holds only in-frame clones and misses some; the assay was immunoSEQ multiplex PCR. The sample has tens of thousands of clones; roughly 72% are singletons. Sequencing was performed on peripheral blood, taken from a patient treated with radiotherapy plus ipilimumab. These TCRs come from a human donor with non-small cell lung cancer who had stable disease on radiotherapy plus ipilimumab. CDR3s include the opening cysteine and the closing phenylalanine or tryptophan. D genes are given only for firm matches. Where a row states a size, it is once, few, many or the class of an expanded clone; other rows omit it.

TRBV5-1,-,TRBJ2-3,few,TGCGCCAGCAGCTACACAGGGATGATCACAGATACGCAGTATTTT,CASSYTGMITDTQYF
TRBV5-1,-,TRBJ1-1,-,TGCGCCAGCAGCTTGGGATCAGGAGGTTACACTGAAGCTTTCTTT,CASSLGSGGYTEAFF
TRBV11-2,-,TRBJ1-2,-,TGTGCCAGCAGAGACAATTTCTATGGCTACACCTTC,CASRDNFYGYTF
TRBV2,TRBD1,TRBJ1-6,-,TGTGCCAGCAGGGACAGGGAGGGGAATTCACCCCTCCACTTT,CASRDREGNSPLHF
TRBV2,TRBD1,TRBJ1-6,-,TGTGCCAGCAGTGCGAGACAGGGGGACTCACCCCTCCACTTT,CASSARQGDSPLHF
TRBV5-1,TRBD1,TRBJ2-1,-,TGCGCCAGCAGCACAGGGGGCAATGAGCAGTTCTTC,CASSTGGNEQFF
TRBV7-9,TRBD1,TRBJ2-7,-,TGTGCCAGCAGCCCCCCCCGACAGGGGATGTCCTACGAGCAGTACTTC,CASSPPRQGMSYEQYF
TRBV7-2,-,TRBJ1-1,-,TGTGCCAGCAGCATTAACTGGAACACTGAAGCTTTCTTT,CASSINWNTEAFF
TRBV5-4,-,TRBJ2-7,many,TGTGCCAGCAGCGTCAGTCTGAGGGAGCAGTACTTC,CASSVSLREQYF
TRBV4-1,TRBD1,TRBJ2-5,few,TGCGCCAGCAGCCACGCAGGTAGGGGGCAGACACCGGAGACCCAGTACTTC,CASSHAGRGQTPETQYF
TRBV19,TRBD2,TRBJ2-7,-,TGTGCCAGTAGTATAGGACAGCGGGGAGCCTACGAGCAGTACTTC,CASSIGQRGAYEQYF
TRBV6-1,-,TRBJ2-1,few,TGTGCCAGCAGTGAAGGCCAGGGAAGGGACAATGAGCAGTTCTTC,CASSEGQGRDNEQFF
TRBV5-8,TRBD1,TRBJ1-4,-,TGTGCCAGCAGCTTCTTCCAGGGGGTTCAAGGTGAAAAACTGTTTTTT,CASSFFQGVQGEKLFF
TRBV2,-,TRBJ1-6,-,TGTGCCAGCAGTGAGAGAGTGGGGAGCTCCTATAATTCACCCCTCCACTTT,CASSERVGSSYNSPLHF
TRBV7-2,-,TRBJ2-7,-,TGTGCCAGCAGCTTGGGGTCGGGGGAACACGAGCAGTACTTC,CASSLGSGEHEQYF
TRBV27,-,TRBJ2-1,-,TGTGCCAGCAGGGCGGACAGAGACTACAATGAGCAGTTCTTC,CASRADRDYNEQFF
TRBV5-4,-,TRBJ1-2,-,TGTGCCAGCAGCACCCCACACATCAACTATGGCTACACCTTC,CASSTPHINYGYTF
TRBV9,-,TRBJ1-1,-,TGTGCCAGCAGCGTAGTTGCGTCAGGGCGAGCTTTCTTT,CASSVVASGRAFF
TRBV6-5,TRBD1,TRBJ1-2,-,TGTGCCAGCAGTTACTCGCGACAGGGGGGCAGGGGTGGCTACACCTTC,CASSYSRQGGRGGYTF
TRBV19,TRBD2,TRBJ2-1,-,TGTGCCAGTAGTATAGATGGGACTAGTAGAAATGAGCAGTTCTTC,CASSIDGTSRNEQFF
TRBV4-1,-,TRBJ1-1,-,TGCGCCAGCAGCCAACTCCAGGTGGCAGGGGCCTCGAGGGGTGAAGCTTTCTTT,CASSQLQVAGASRGEAFF
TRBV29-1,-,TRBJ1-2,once,TGCAGCGTTGAACAGAACTATGGCTACACCTTC,CSVEQNYGYTF
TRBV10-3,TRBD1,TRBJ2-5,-,TGTGCCATCAGTGCTAGGATCGGACAGGGCGCCCAAGAGACCCAGTACTTC,CAISARIGQGAQETQYF
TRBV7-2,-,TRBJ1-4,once,TGTGCCAGCAGCTTGGGTGGCCGACGGGGGTTTAATGAAAAACTGTTTTTT,CASSLGGRRGFNEKLFF
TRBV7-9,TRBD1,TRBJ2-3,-,TGTGCCAGCAGCTTGGGACAGGGAACAGATACGCAGTATTTT,CASSLGQGTDTQYF
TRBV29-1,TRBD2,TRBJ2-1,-,TGCAGCGTGGGACTAGCGGGGGGGAGCCGGGAGCAGTTCTTC,CSVGLAGGSREQFF
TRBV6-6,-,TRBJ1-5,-,TGTGCCAGCACCCAGGGGCTTGTCCAGCCCCAGCATTTT,CASTQGLVQPQHF
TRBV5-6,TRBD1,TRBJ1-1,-,TGTGCCAGCAGCTTGATCAGGGGGATTGGGACTGAAGCTTTCTTT,CASSLIRGIGTEAFF
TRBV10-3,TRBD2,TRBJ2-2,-,TGTGCCACCCGGGGTCGGGGGGACCCCACCGGGGAGCTGTTTTTT,CATRGRGDPTGELFF
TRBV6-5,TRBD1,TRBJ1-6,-,TGTGCCAGCACCCTTTTACAGGGGAGGTTTTCACCCCTCCACTTT,CASTLLQGRFSPLHF
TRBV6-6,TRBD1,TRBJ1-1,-,TGTGCCAGCAGTTACCCGGACAGGGGTCTTTTTCAAGCTTTCTTT,CASSYPDRGLFQAFF
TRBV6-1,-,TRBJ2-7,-,TGTGCCAGCAGTACAATTCTTTCCTACGAGCAGTACTTC,CASSTILSYEQYF
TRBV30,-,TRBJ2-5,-,TGTGCCTGGAGTGTGGAGGGGTTGGAGACCCAGTACTTC,CAWSVEGLETQYF
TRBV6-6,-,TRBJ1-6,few,TGTGCCAGCAGTTGGCGGGGAGGTAATTCACCCCTCCACTTT,CASSWRGGNSPLHF
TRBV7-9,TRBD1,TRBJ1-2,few,TGTGCCAGCAGCTCCATGACAGGGTTAAGCTACACCTTC,CASSSMTGLSYTF
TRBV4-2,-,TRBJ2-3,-,TGTGCCAGCAGCCCCCGAGGTGGGGCGCCTAGCACAGATACGCAGTATTTT,CASSPRGGAPSTDTQYF
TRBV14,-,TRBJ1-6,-,TGTGCCAGCAGCCAAATCCGGACAGACAGTTCCACCCTCCACTTT,CASSQIRTDSSTLHF
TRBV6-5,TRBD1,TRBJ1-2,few,TGTGCCAGCAGAGAGCTCGGGACAGGGGAAGGCTACACCTTC,CASRELGTGEGYTF
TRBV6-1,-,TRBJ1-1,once,TGTGCCAGCAGGGTCTCGGGAGGGTCCACTGAAGCTTTCTTT,CASRVSGGSTEAFF
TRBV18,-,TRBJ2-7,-,TGTGCCAGCTCGTGGGGCAGTTACGAGCAGTACTTC,CASSWGSYEQYF
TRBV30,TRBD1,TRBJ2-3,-,TGTGCCTGGAGTACGGACAGGGTTCGGTTGGGCACAGATACGCAGTATTTT,CAWSTDRVRLGTDTQYF
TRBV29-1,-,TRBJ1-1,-,TGCAGCGTTGAAGTCGGGGGGGGGACTGAAGCTTTCTTT,CSVEVGGGTEAFF
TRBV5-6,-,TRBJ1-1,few,TGTGCCAGCAGCTTTAGGGGGGGTAGCTCTGAAGCTTTCTTT,CASSFRGGSSEAFF
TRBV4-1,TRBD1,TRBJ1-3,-,TGCGCCAGCAGCCCGTCGGACAGGGGCAGCTCTGGAAACACCATATATTTT,CASSPSDRGSSGNTIYF
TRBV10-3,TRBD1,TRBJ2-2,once,TGTGCCATCAGTGAGGGGACAGGGAACACCGGGGAGCTGTTTTTT,CAISEGTGNTGELFF
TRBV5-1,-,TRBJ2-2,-,TGCGCCAGCAGCCAGACCTCAGGGCCCGGGGAGCTGTTTTTT,CASSQTSGPGELFF
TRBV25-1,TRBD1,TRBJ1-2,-,TGTGCCAGCCGAAACCAGGGGGCGTTTGGCTACACCTTC,CASRNQGAFGYTF
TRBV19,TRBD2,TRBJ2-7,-,TGTGCCAGTAGTGTCCAAGGACTAGCGGTGAGCTCCTACGAGCAGTACTTC,CASSVQGLAVSSYEQYF
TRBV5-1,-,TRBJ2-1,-,TGCGCCAGCAGCGCTACTAGCCACTCCTACAATGAGCAGTTCTTC,CASSATSHSYNEQFF
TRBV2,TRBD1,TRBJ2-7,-,TGTGCCAGCAGTCGACAGGGGAACGCGGACGAGCAGTACTTC,CASSRQGNADEQYF
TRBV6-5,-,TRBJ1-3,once,TGTGCCAGCCGGGATCCAGCTGGAAACACCATATATTTT,CASRDPAGNTIYF
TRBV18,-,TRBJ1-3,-,TGTGCCAGCTCAACCAGCCCACAGGGACCCAGTGGAAACACCATATATTTT,CASSTSPQGPSGNTIYF
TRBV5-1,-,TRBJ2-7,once,TGCGCCAGCTCCGCCGGGAACCCCGCTATCTACGAGCAGTACTTC,CASSAGNPAIYEQYF
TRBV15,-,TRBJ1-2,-,TGTGCCACCAGCAGAAGCAAGAACTATGGCTACACCTTC,CATSRSKNYGYTF
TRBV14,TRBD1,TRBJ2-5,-,TGTGCCAGCTCGGGACAGCTCCAAGAGACCCAGTACTTC,CASSGQLQETQYF